This TCR beta chain was found in a study of lung T cells in sarcoidosis with Löfgren's syndrome. Broader study findings: TRBV2 was the preferred pairing partner of TRAV12-1, with similar CDR3s. The most expanded V genes in Löfgren's patients were reportedly TRAV12-1 and TRBV2.

Each CDR3 protein is one row after TCRdb ran MiXCR on the reads. The sample consists of several thousand distinct CDR3 sequences, around a fifth of them appearing once. Trimming stripped 7 bases from V and 1 base from J, with 14 bases between. The V gene's germline CDR1 is SQVTM and CDR2 ANQGSEA. The CDR3 extends over 14 amino acids. This clonotype was counted many times. Its antigen is unknown. The V and J genes are TRBV29-1 and TRBJ2-1; weak D call: TRBD2 (6 bases). The sequencing input was CD4+ T cells from bronchoalveolar lavage fluid. The receptor's source is a human donor with sarcoidosis (Löfgren's syndrome or another form), or a control subject (not recorded which). Written as DNA, the CDR3 is TGCAGCGCAATCGGAGCGGGTTCCTACAATGAGCAGTTCTTC. Residues: CSAIGAGSYNEQFF.